Included here is one T cell receptor beta chain sequence, with context. Sequencing was performed with immunoSEQ multiplex PCR; in TCRdb, only in-frame clones are kept and a portion is missing. Of hundreds of thousands of clones detected, about 90% appear once; the ten largest clones hold about 2.1%. The data stem from a study of blood T cell repertoires in COVID-19. Germline V gene data show CDR1 as MNHEY and CDR2 as SMNVEV (reference sequence). Between the trimmed V and J ends, which lost 3 bases and 9 bases, there was a span of 15 bases. The CDR3 is 14 residues long. In assigning cohorts, the study relied on participant-reported clinical history.

The V gene is TRBV27, the J gene TRBJ1-5; tentatively, D is TRBD1 (6 bases). Specimen: PBMCs or T cells enriched from blood (not recorded which). This clonotype was obtained from a woman aged 18 to 35 with acute COVID-19. The CDR3 loop reads CASSLGQRNRPQHF. DNA for the CDR3: TGTGCCAGCAGTTTGGGACAAAGAAACAGGCCCCAGCATTTT.